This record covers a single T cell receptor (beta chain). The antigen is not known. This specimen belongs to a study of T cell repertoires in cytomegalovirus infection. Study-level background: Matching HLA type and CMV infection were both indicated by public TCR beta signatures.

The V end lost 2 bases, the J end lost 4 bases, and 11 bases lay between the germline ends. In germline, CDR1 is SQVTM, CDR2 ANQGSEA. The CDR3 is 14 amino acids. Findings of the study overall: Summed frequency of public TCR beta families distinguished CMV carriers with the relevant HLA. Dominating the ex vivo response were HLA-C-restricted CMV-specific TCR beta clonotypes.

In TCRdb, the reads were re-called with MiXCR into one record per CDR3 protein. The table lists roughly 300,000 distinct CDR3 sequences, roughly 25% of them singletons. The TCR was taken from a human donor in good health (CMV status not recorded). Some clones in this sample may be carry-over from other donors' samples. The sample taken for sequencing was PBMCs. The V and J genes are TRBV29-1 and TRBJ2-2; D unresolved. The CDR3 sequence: CSVEKSGFTGELFF. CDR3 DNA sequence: TGCAGCGTTGAAAAGTCCGGATTCACCGGGGAGCTGTTTTTT.